The 6 T cell receptor beta chains reported below all come from one sample, sequenced in a study of blood T cell repertoires in COVID-19. Measured with immunoSEQ multiplex PCR; TCRdb has only the in-frame clones, and not every one. Here the sample spans 70,000 to 90,000 clones, 86% being singletons. What was sequenced was peripheral blood. All receptors come from a man between 45 and 60 years old with active COVID-19.

This chain joins TRBV28 and TRBJ1-1, with D possibly TRBD1 on 5 matching bases. V gave up 7 bases and J gave up 1 base, with 10 bases separating them. CDR3 length: 13 residues. Germline V gene lookup returns CDR1 MDHEN and CDR2 SYDVKM. CDR3 sequence: CASTATENTEAFF. In DNA form, the CDR3 reads TGTGCCAGCACCGCGACAGAGAACACTGAAGCTTTCTTT.

V gene TRBV13 combines with J gene TRBJ2-3; TRBD1 matches 7 bases. The CDR3 consists of 16 residues. The V gene end was trimmed by 3 bases and the J gene end by 4 bases; junction bases not matched to a gene: 10. The V gene's germline CDR1 is PRHDT and CDR2 FYEKMQ (reference sequence). DNA for the CDR3: TGTGCCAGCAGCTTGAGAGGGGGCGGCGTCCCAGATACGCAGTATTTT. It encodes CASSLRGGGVPDTQYF. Full variable domain (remainder filled in from reference TRBV13 and TRBJ2-3): AAGVIQSPRHLIKEKRETATLKCYPIPRHDTVYWYQQGPGQDPQFLISFYEKMQSDKGSIPDRFSAQQFSDYHSELNMSSLELGDSALYFCASSLRGGGVPDTQYFGPGTRLTVL.

V and J are TRBV15 and TRBJ1-6; D perhaps matches TRBD1 (5 bases). Germline CDR1 LNHNV, CDR2 YYDKDF (reference sequence). V was shortened by 6 bases and J by 4 bases, with 13 bases between the two germline ends. This CDR3 has 15 amino acids. The CDR3 is CATRKGVEYNSPLHF. In DNA, the CDR3 is TGTGCCACCAGAAAAGGGGTAGAATATAATTCACCCCTCCACTTT.

The genes are TRBV24-1 and TRBJ2-1; 7 bases are a match to TRBD1. The CDR3 extends over 14 amino acids. CDR1 is KGHDR and CDR2 is SFDVKD in the germline V gene. The trim removed 4 bases at V and 6 bases at J, leaving 5 bases unmatched. CDR3 protein: CATSDATGLNEQFF. CDR3 in DNA: TGTGCCACCAGTGACGCGACAGGGCTCAATGAGCAGTTCTTC.

This chain joins TRBV29-1 and TRBJ1-2; TRBD1 might be the D (6 bases). CDR1 and CDR2 (germline): SQVTM, ANQGSEA. With 1 base removed from V and 8 bases from J, the gap between germline ends came to 11 bases. The CDR3 extends over 12 amino acids. The CDR3 DNA is TGCAGCGTTGAAGCAGGGGAAGGCGGCTACACCTTC. Its protein product is CSVEAGEGGYTF. Variable domain in full (rest from reference TRBV29-1 and TRBJ1-2): SAVISQKPSRDICQRGTSLTIQCQVDSQVTMMFWYRQQPGQSLTLIATANQGSEATYESGFVIDKFPISRPNLTFSTLTVSNMSPEDSSIYLCSVEAGEGGYTFGSGTRLTVV.

The chain uses TRBV4-3 and TRBJ2-7; D might be TRBD2 (6 bases). V lost 1 base and J lost 7, with 14 bases in between. Germline V gene lookup returns CDR1 LGHNA and CDR2 YSLEER. The CDR3 has 14 amino acids. In nucleotides, the CDR3 is TGCGCCAGCAGCCAAGTTACTGGGAGGAAGGAGCAGTACTTC. Translation gives CASSQVTGRKEQYF.